Listed here are 29 T cell receptor beta chains from one sample, sequenced in a study of breast tumors, draining lymph nodes, adjacent tissues. From the multiplex PCR reads, TCRdb called clonotypes with MiXCR, one entry per CDR3 protein. The sample includes approximately 52,000 distinct CDR3 sequences, roughly two fifths of them seen just once. The sequencing input was breast tumor tissue. The receptors were sampled from a female donor with breast cancer. Some clones in this sample may be carry-over from other donors' samples.

On this clonotype: One end of the junction varies from germline; a read error may be responsible. The rearrangement links TRBV3-1 to TRBJ2-5, with D hard to call. Germline V gives CDR1 LGHDT, CDR2 YNNKEL (reference sequence). The CDR3 covers 14 residues. The CDR3 nucleotides are TGTGCCAGCAGCCAAGTACTAAGTCAAGAGACCCTGTGCTTC. This codes for CASSQVLSQETLCF.

The rearrangement uses TRBV20-1 and TRBJ2-3, with D possibly called TRBD1 or TRBD2 (5 bases each). Trimming took off 4 bases at V and 3 bases at J, with 11 bases between the two ends. Germline CDR1 and CDR2: DFQATT and SNEGSKA (reference sequence). CDR3 size: 13 residues. The CDR3 DNA reads as TGCAGTGCTACGAGTGGGGGAACAGATACGCAGTATTTT. As protein: CSATSGGTDTQYF.

The chain employs TRBV5-1 and TRBJ1-2, with D perhaps TRBD1 (5 bases). The germline V gene has CDR1 SGHRS and CDR2 YFSETQ. CDR3 size: 15 residues. V lost 4 bases and J 1 base, leaving 14 bases between the germline ends. CDR3 DNA sequence: TGCGCCAGCAGCCTGGTTGGGGGGGATAACTATGGCTACACCTTC. It translates to CASSLVGGDNYGYTF.

The table lists this clonotype with many counts. The genes are TRBV7-3 and TRBJ2-1; D is perhaps TRBD2 (6 bases). The V gene's germline CDR1 is SGHTA and CDR2 FQGTGA. CDR3 length: 13 residues. The ends were cut back, 5 bases at V and 10 bases at J, with 15 bases in the middle. The CDR3 DNA sequence: TGTGCCAGCAGCCAGCTGGCGGGGAACGAGCAGTTCTTC. Protein: CASSQLAGNEQFF.

Worth noting for this clonotype: This may arise from a read error, as a much more abundant clone is one base away. The conserved phenylalanine or tryptophan normally closing the CDR3 is absent here, so this likely arose from a read error. This chain connects TRBV6-6 to TRBJ1-1; D is perhaps TRBD1 (6 bases). Trimming left V 2 bases short and J 1 base short, with 11 bases between. The germline gives CDR1 MNHNY, CDR2 SVGAGI (reference sequence). There are 15 residues in the CDR3. CDR3 sequence reads: CASSYEGGRNTEAFC. CDR3 nucleotide sequence: TGTGCCAGCAGTTACGAAGGGGGGAGGAACACTGAAGCTTTCTGT.

This clonotype was counted ten times or more. The chain uses TRBV6-2 or TRBV6-3 and TRBJ2-7, with 14 bases identical to TRBD2. Germline V gene sequence: CDR1 MNHEY, CDR2 SVGEGT. The CDR3 runs to 16 residues. V was pared by 8 bases and J by 4 bases, with 10 bases of the junction left unmatched. The CDR3 DNA reads TGTGCCAGCGGTGGCGGGACTAGCGGGAGTGTATACGAGCAGTACTTC. Protein product: CASGGGTSGSVYEQYF.

This clonotype appeared a few times. The rearrangement joins TRBV18 to TRBJ2-1; no clear D gene. V lost 5 bases and J lost 0, with 20 bases in between. The germline CDR1 and CDR2 sequences are KGHSH and LQKENI. The CDR3 covers 18 residues. CDR3 region: CASSTVRQLRPSYNEQFF. The CDR3 region has the DNA TGTGCCAGCTCAACGGTTCGACAATTGCGTCCCTCCTACAATGAGCAGTTCTTC.

The chain combines TRBV20-1 with TRBJ1-2; D is unresolved. V lost 3 bases and J 8 bases, leaving 7 bases between the germline ends. CDR1 and CDR2 from the germline V gene are DFQATT and SNEGSKA (reference sequence). This CDR3 region has 10 residues. The CDR3 region is CSASGGGYTF. CDR3 sequence (DNA): TGCAGTGCTAGTGGTGGGGGCTACACCTTC.

The chain has TRBV2 and TRBJ2-3, with D possibly being TRBD1 (5 bases). Germline loops: CDR1 SNHLY, CDR2 FYNNEI. The CDR3 loop spans 13 amino acids. V lost 5 bases, J lost 7 bases, and 13 bases lay in between. Here the CDR3 reads CASSKDSANTQYF. The DNA of the CDR3 is TGTGCCAGCAGTAAAGACAGTGCTAATACGCAGTATTTT.

This chain connects TRBV6-2 or TRBV6-3 to TRBJ1-2; a possible D gene is TRBD1 (6 bases). Per the germline V gene, CDR1 is MNHEY and CDR2 is SVGEGT. This CDR3 has 14 amino acids. V was trimmed by 7 bases and J by 6 bases, leaving 18 bases between them. CDR3 protein: CASIRTAGYHGYTF. The CDR3 nucleotides read TGTGCCAGCATCCGGACAGCTGGTTACCATGGCTACACCTTC.

This clonotype was detected ten times or more. This sequence joins TRBV11-2 and TRBJ2-5, with 7 bases fitting TRBD1. CDR1 is SGHAT and CDR2 is FQNNGV in the germline V gene. The CDR3 length is 14 residues. Losses at the gene ends were 1 base for V and 7 bases for J; bases not matched to a gene: 6. Here the CDR3 DNA reads TGTGCCAGCAGCTTAGGGACAGGCCTGGTGACCCAGTACTTC. Protein product: CASSLGTGLVTQYF.

The sample holds many counts of this clonotype. This sequence may be a read error, since a much larger clone differs from it by one base. The chain combines TRBV5-6 with TRBJ2-6; the D is unclear. CDR1 and CDR2 from the germline V gene are SGHDT and YYEEEE. The CDR3 length is 14 residues. V lost 2 bases and J 6 bases, leaving 9 bases between the germline ends. The CDR3 region is CASSLLSAANVLTF. The CDR3 nucleotides are TGTGCCAGCAGCTTACTCTCGGCGGCCAACGTCCTGACTTTC.

This clonotype was counted at least ten times. The CDR3 DNA follows: TGTGCCAGCAGTTTGAACGGCAATCAGCCCCAGCATTTT. This gives the protein CASSLNGNQPQHF. The rearrangement links TRBV12-3 or TRBV12-4 to TRBJ1-5; D gene uncertain. The CDR3 length is 13 residues. Trimming cost V 3 bases and J 2 bases, with 5 bases left between them.

This clonotype was seen many times. This chain joins TRBV28 and TRBJ1-5; tentatively, D is TRBD1 (5 bases). The CDR3 covers 14 residues. Deletions cut 8 bases from V and 4 bases from J, with 15 bases between. Germline CDR1 reads MDHEN; CDR2 reads SYDVKM. Here the CDR3 DNA reads TGTGCCAGCTCAAGGGGTGGTGGGAATCAGCCCCAGCATTTT. It translates to CASSRGGGNQPQHF.

This clonotype appeared many times. V usage is TRBV28 and J usage is TRBJ2-2, with D unclear. Germline CDR1 reads MDHEN; CDR2 reads SYDVKM. V lost 4 bases and J lost 6, with 18 bases in between. The CDR3 has 16 residues. For the CDR3, the DNA is TGTGCCAGCAGTTCGCCCTCGGTCAATGTCGCCGGGGAGCTGTTTTTT. It specifies CASSSPSVNVAGELFF.

At least ten counts were recorded for this clonotype. V usage is TRBV30 and J usage is TRBJ1-3, with unresolved D. The CDR3 is 14 residues long. The germline CDR1 and CDR2 sequences are GTSNPN and SVGIG (reference sequence). V was shortened by 0 bases and J by 4 bases, with 10 bases between the two germline ends. CDR3 protein: CAWSVTGGGNTIYF. CDR3 DNA: TGTGCCTGGAGTGTCACGGGCGGAGGAAACACCATATATTTT.

This clonotype was seen many times. The rearrangement uses TRBV2 and TRBJ1-1; a possible D gene is TRBD1 (5 bases). This CDR3 spans 13 amino acids. Trimming took 2 bases from V and 11 from J, leaving 15 bases between them. Germline V gene data show CDR1 as SNHLY and CDR2 as FYNNEI. The CDR3 DNA reads as TGTGCCAGCAGTGAACGCGGGGGGACTTCGGCTTTCTTT. It codes for CASSERGGTSAFF.

This clonotype came up many times. The J gene is TRBJ2-3, the V gene TRBV11-2, with D uncertain. Trimming removed 6 bases from V and 6 bases from J, with 16 bases in between. Germline V gene data show CDR1 as SGHAT and CDR2 as FQNNGV. The CDR3 length is 14 residues. CDR3 nucleotide sequence: TGTGCCAGCAGTCCAAACCAAATAGGGGATACGCAGTATTTT. Amino acids: CASSPNQIGDTQYF.

The V call is TRBV3-1, the J call TRBJ1-1; D is unresolved. The CDR3 consists of 15 residues. Trimming removed 4 bases from V and 0 bases from J, with 12 bases in between. Germline V gives CDR1 LGHDT, CDR2 YNNKEL (reference sequence). CDR3 in amino acids: CASSPPLGVNTEAFF. The CDR3 nucleotides read TGTGCCAGCAGCCCCCCCCTTGGCGTGAACACTGAAGCTTTCTTT.

Many counts were recorded for this clonotype. The chain recombines TRBV12-3 or TRBV12-4 with TRBJ1-2; 7 nucleotides align to TRBD1. The CDR3 contains 14 residues. V trimming: 7 bases; J trimming: 8 bases; junction bases outside the gene matches: 13. The CDR3 sequence: CASNPDRYTGGYTF. The CDR3 region has the DNA TGTGCCAGCAATCCGGACAGGTATACTGGGGGCTACACCTTC.

This clonotype came up many times. The chain links TRBV27 to TRBJ1-5, with TRBD1 as a possible D gene (5 bases). The CDR3 is 14 amino acids. The germline V gene has CDR1 MNHEY and CDR2 SMNVEV (reference sequence). V lost 3 bases and J 5 bases, leaving 11 bases between the germline ends. CDR3: CASSLRQTHQPQHF. The DNA for the CDR3 is TGTGCCAGCAGTTTGCGACAGACTCATCAGCCCCAGCATTTT.

In this sample, this clonotype turned up many times. The J gene is TRBJ2-2, the V gene TRBV19; no clear D gene. Trimming removed 3 bases from V and 6 bases from J, with 5 bases in between. The CDR3 is 12 amino acids. Germline CDR1 is LNHDA and CDR2 is SQIVND (reference sequence). The DNA for the CDR3 is TGTGCCAGTAGTATTTTCGCCGGGGAGCTGTTTTTT. Translated: CASSIFAGELFF.

There are many counts of this clonotype. V gene TRBV12-3 or TRBV12-4 combines with J gene TRBJ2-7; 11 nucleotides agree with TRBD2. J was trimmed by 3 bases and V by 6 bases; bases with no gene match: 4. This CDR3 has 14 residues. The CDR3 loop reads CASRGTSGSYEQYF. DNA for the CDR3: TGTGCCAGCAGGGGAACTAGCGGGAGCTACGAGCAGTACTTC.

By frequency in the sample, this clonotype is medium-sized. The rearrangement uses TRBV20-1 and TRBJ2-3, with TRBD2 matching 11 bases. The germline V gene has CDR1 DFQATT and CDR2 SNEGSKA (reference sequence). The CDR3 is made up of 15 amino acids. V gave up 6 bases and J gave up 10 bases; unmatched junction bases: 15. The DNA for the CDR3 is TGCAGTGCAAGGACTAGCGGGTCCCCCACGTTCGCGCAGTATTTT. The encoded protein is CSARTSGSPTFAQYF.

This clonotype was counted at least ten times. The V gene is TRBV20-1, the J gene TRBJ1-5; D perhaps matches TRBD1 (6 bases). V was trimmed by 5 bases and J by 0 bases, leaving 14 bases between them. Germline assignment: CDR1 DFQATT and CDR2 SNEGSKA (reference sequence). This CDR3 is built from 15 residues. CDR3 sequence (DNA): TGCAGTGCTCAGGACAGACCCTATAGCAATCAGCCCCAGCATTTT. Protein sequence: CSAQDRPYSNQPQHF.

V and J are TRBV25-1 and TRBJ1-4; 7 bases map to TRBD1. This CDR3 region has 15 residues. Germline V gives CDR1 MGHDK, CDR2 SYGVNS. V lost 4 bases, J lost 8 bases, and 10 bases stayed unmatched. Here the CDR3 reads CASSAYRGLGEKLFF. DNA for the CDR3: TGTGCCAGCAGTGCTTACAGGGGTCTAGGGGAAAAACTGTTTTTT.

The sample holds a few counts of this clonotype. This chain links TRBV28 with TRBJ2-5, with 7 bases lining up with TRBD2. Unmatched junction bases numbered 8, after V lost 3 bases and J lost 1 base. Germline V gene sequence: CDR1 MDHEN, CDR2 SYDVKM. The CDR3 loop spans 16 amino acids. CDR3 in DNA: TGTGCCAGCAGTTTTACAATACCTAGCGGCCAAGAGACCCAGTACTTC. It yields the protein CASSFTIPSGQETQYF.

In its sample, this clonotype was seen many times. The J gene is TRBJ2-1, the V gene TRBV6-1; D unclear. Germline values: CDR1 MNHNS, CDR2 SASEGT. The CDR3 is 15 residues long. Trimming shortened V by 8 bases and J by 2 bases, and 16 bases separated the two germline ends. DNA for the CDR3: TGTGCCAGCCTTATGACACCAACAACCTACAATGAGCAGTTCTTC. This encodes CASLMTPTTYNEQFF.

The table lists this clonotype with many counts. The V and J genes are TRBV11-1 and TRBJ2-7, with TRBD1 matching 8 bases. V shed 4 bases, J shed 0 bases, and the junction held 5 bases outside the gene matches. There are 15 residues in the CDR3. Germline V gene data show CDR1 as SGHAT and CDR2 as FQDESV (reference sequence). CDR3 region: CASSSWTGSSYEQYF. The CDR3 nucleotides read TGTGCCAGCAGCTCCTGGACAGGGAGCTCCTACGAGCAGTACTTC.